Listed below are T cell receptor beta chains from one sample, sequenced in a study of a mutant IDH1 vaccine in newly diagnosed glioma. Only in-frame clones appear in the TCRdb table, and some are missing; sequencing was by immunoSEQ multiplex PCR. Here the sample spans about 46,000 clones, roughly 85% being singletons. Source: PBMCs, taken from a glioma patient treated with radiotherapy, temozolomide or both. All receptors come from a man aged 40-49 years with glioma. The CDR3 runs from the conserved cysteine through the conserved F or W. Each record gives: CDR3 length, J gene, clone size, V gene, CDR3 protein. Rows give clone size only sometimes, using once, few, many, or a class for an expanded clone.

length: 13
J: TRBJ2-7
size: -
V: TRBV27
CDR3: CASSLSSQYEQYF

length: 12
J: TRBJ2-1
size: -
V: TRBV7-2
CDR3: CASSNSYNEQFF

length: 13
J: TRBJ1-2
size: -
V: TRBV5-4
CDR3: CASSLDRGYGYTF

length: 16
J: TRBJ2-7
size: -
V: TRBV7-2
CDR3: CASSLSIGQSSYEQYF

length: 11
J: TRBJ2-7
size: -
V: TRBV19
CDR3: CASGVWGEQYF

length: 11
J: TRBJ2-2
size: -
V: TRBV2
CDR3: CASYRSGELFF

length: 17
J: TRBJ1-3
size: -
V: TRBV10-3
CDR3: CAISESFKLWTRNTIYF

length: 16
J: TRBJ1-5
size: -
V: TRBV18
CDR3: CASSPFFQGGNQPQHF

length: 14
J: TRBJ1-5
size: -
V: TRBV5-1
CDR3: CASSLESRDQPQHF

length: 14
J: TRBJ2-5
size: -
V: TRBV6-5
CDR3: CASSYVRGSETQYF

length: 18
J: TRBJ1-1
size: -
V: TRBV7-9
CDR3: CASSLARAGGLWGTEAFF

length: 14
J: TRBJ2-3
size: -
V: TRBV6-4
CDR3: CASSEQEGTDTQYF

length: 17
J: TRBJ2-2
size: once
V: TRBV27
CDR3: CASRPPLASSNTGELFF

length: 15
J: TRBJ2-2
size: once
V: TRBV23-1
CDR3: CASSQSGGNTGELFF

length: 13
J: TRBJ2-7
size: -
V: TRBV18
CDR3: CASSDRNSYEQYF

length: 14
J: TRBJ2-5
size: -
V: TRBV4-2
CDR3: CASSQADGQETQYF

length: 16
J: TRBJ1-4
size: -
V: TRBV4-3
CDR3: CASSPGGGQVIEKLFF

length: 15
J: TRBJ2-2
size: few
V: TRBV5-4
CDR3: CASSRWTGNTGELFF

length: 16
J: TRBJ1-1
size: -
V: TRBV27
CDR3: CASSSPLRVRGTEAFF

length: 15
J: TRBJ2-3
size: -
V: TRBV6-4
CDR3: CASSEFGSSTDTQYF

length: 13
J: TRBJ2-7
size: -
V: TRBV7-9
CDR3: CASSAQGAYEQYF

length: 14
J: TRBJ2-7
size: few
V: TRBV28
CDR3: CASRDSTRLGEQYF

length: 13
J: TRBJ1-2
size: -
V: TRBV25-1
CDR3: CASRGQVLYGYTF

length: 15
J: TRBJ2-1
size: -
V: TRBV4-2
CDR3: CASSLSGGTSYEQFF

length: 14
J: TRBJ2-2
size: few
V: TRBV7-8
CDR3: CASSLDYRNGELFF

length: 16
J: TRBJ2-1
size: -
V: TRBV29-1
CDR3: CSVVPPIAEIYNEQFF

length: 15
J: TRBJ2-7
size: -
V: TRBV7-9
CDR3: CASSSGTSGLYEQYF

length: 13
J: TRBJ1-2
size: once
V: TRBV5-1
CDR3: CASSKDRGGGYTF

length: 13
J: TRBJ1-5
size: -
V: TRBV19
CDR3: CASRAGNNQPQHF

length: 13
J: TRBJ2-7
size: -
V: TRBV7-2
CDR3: CASSRFRDYEQYF

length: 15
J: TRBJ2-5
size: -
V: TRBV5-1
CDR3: CASSPLGQREETQYF

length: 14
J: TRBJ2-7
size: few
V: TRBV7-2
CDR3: CASSFEVNFGEQYF

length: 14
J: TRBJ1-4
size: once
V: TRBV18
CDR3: CASSPPGTAEKLFF

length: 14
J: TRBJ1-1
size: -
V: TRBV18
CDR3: CASSRDSMNTEAFF

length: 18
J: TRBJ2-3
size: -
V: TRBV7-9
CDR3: CASSLGWEARGLEDTQYF

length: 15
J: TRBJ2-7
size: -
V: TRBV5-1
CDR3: CASSLGGLPSYEQYF

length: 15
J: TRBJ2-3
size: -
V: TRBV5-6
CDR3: CASSFGQMGTDTQYF

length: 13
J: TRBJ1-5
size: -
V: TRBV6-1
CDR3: CASSAPAVQPQHF

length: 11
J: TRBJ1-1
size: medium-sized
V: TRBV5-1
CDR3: CASSRDTEAFF

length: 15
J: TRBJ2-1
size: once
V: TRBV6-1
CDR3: CASSEDGVGFDEQFF

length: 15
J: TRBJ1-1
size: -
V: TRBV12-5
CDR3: CASGLGGIMNTEAFF

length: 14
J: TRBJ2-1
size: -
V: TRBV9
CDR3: CASSALAGPNEQFF

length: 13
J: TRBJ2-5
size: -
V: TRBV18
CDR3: CASSPRNAETQYF

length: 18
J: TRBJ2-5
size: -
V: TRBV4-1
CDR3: CASSQGGTSGTRAETQYF

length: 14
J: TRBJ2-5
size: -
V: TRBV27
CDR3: CASSALDSQETQYF

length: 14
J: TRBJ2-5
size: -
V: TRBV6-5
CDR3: CASSSRTGRETQYF

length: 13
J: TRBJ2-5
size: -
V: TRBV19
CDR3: CASSNRDRETQYF

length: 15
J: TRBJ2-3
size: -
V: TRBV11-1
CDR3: CASSPNGRATDTQYF

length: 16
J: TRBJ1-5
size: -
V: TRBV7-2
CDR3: CASSYRQLSGNQPQHF

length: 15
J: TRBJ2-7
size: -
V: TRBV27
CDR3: CASSFGGGGQFEQYF

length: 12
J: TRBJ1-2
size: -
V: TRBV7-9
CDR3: CASSSRARGYTF

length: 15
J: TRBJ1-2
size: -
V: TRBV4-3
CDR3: CASSQGSGPSGGYTF

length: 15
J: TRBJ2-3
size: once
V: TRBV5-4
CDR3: CASSFGSPGADTQYF

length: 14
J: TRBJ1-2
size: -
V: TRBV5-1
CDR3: CASRDGLANYGYTF

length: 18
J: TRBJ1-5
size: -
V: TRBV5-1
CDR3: CASSSEVMSGARNQPQHF

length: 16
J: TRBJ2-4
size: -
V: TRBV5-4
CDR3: CASSRQGMGAKNIQYF

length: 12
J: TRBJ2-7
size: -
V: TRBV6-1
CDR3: CASSGVGGVQYF

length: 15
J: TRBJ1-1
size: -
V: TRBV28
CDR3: CASSFTRRMNTEAFF

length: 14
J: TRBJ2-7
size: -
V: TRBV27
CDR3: CASSFRGGTYEQYF

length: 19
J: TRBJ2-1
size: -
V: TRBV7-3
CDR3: CASSLTPARTSGSGNEQFF